The 11 T cell receptor beta chains below all came from one sample that was sequenced in a study of T cell responses to AZD1222 COVID-19 vaccine. Method: immunoSEQ multiplex PCR; TCRdb's copy keeps in-frame clones and lacks some. The sample lists fewer than 90,000 clones; about 90% were seen once. Sequencing was performed on peripheral blood, taken 28 days after the second AZD1222 dose. Receptors originate from an adult who received the AZD1222 COVID-19 vaccine.

CDR3 in amino acids: CASSFDSNYGYTF. The CDR3 coding sequence is TGCGCCAGCAGCTTCGACTCTAACTATGGCTACACCTTC. The rearrangement uses TRBV5-1 and TRBJ1-2; D remains ambiguous. The CDR3 length is 13 residues. Germline V CDR1 and CDR2: SGHRS, YFSETQ. V lost 2 bases, J lost 0 bases, and 5 bases lay in between.

V and J are TRBV28 and TRBJ2-3; 8 bases are a match to TRBD2. Germline assignment: CDR1 MDHEN and CDR2 SYDVKM. This CDR3 spans 15 amino acids. V shed 7 bases and J 0 bases; nucleotides not matched to a gene: 6. CDR3 sequence (DNA): TGTGCCAGCAAAGGGGAGCGGGGGAGCACAGATACGCAGTATTTT. This codes for CASKGERGSTDTQYF.

This clone was recorded a few times. The chain joins TRBV25-1 to TRBJ2-1; tentatively, D is TRBD1 (5 bases). The CDR3 is 16 amino acids. Germline values: CDR1 MGHDK, CDR2 SYGVNS. Between the trimmed V and J ends, which lost 4 bases and 2 bases, there was a span of 15 bases. CDR3 bases: TGTGCCAGCAGTGTCTTAGGGGCCACAGCCTACAATGAGCAGTTCTTC. Amino acid sequence: CASSVLGATAYNEQFF.

The rearrangement uses TRBV7-9 and TRBJ1-6, with D possibly being TRBD1 (6 bases). V dropped 5 bases and J dropped 4 bases, with 15 bases sitting between them. The length of the CDR3 is 16 residues. The germline V gene encodes CDR1 SEHNR and CDR2 FQNEAQ (reference sequence). The CDR3 spells CASSTLRTAYNSPLHF. CDR3 DNA sequence: TGTGCCAGCAGCACCCTTAGGACAGCTTATAATTCACCCCTCCACTTT.

The chain recombines TRBV12-3 or TRBV12-4 with TRBJ1-4; D gene unclear. Trimming left V 7 bases short and J 7 bases short, with 10 bases between. This CDR3 is 12 amino acids long. CDR3 sequence reads: CASTIRGEKLFF. The CDR3 region has the DNA TGTGCCAGCACGATACGGGGTGAAAAACTGTTTTTT.

The rearrangement links TRBV11-2 to TRBJ1-6; TRBD1 matches 8 bases. CDR3 length equals 16 residues. Germline trimming cut 5 bases from V and 3 bases from J; bases unmatched to any gene: 6. The germline CDR1 and CDR2 sequences are SGHAT and FQNNGV. The CDR3 DNA follows: TGTGCCAGCAGCCCCCGGACAGGGATCTATAATTCACCCCTCCACTTT. Its translation is CASSPRTGIYNSPLHF.

This chain uses TRBV23-1 with TRBJ2-6; 8 bases align to TRBD1. TRBV23-1 falls under the ORF class, with uncertain function. This CDR3 has 17 amino acids. V was clipped by 4 bases and J by 1 base; unmatched bases: 6. CDR3 sequence (DNA): TGCGCCAGCAGTCCAGACCAGGGGGCGTCTGGGGCCAACGTCCTGACTTTC. It translates to CASSPDQGASGANVLTF.

This chain connects TRBV28 to TRBJ2-1; 8 positions agree with TRBD1. This CDR3 region has 15 residues. Germline values: CDR1 MDHEN, CDR2 SYDVKM. J was trimmed by 4 bases and V by 6 bases; bases with no gene match: 8. DNA of the CDR3: TGTGCCAGCAGCCCCGGGACAGGACATTACAATGAGCAGTTCTTC. Its translation is CASSPGTGHYNEQFF.

This CDR3 reads CASSMWGSPLPYEQYF. DNA of the CDR3: TGTGCCAGTAGTATGTGGGGTTCTCCTCTACCCTACGAGCAGTACTTC. The chain recombines TRBV19 with TRBJ2-7, with no clear D. The germline V gene encodes CDR1 LNHDA and CDR2 SQIVND (reference sequence). The CDR3 is made up of 16 amino acids. The V gene lost 3 bases and the J gene lost 2 bases, with 17 bases spanning the gap.

This chain uses TRBV7-9 with TRBJ2-2, with 10 bases identical to TRBD1. Unmatched junction bases numbered 4, after V lost 4 bases and J lost 5 bases. Germline CDR1 SEHNR, CDR2 FQNEAQ (reference sequence). CDR3 length: 15 residues. The CDR3 loop is CASSSDRGRTGELFF. CDR3 coding DNA: TGTGCCAGCAGCTCCGACAGGGGGCGTACCGGGGAGCTGTTTTTT.

The chain links TRBV6-5 to TRBJ1-4; 7 bases match TRBD1. With V trimmed by 5 bases and J by 5 bases, 5 bases remained unmatched. The CDR3 totals 14 residues. Germline CDR1 is MNHEY and CDR2 is SVGAGI. The CDR3 sequence: CASSHRGGNEKLFF. The CDR3 DNA reads as TGTGCCAGCAGTCACAGGGGCGGGAATGAAAAACTGTTTTTT.